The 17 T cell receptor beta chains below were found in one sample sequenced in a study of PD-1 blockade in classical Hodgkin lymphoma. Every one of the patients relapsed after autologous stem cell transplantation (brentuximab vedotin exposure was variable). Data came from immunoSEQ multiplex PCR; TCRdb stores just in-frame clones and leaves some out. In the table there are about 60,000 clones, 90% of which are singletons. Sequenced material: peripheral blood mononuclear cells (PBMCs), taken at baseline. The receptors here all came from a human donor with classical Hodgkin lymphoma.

CDR3 DNA: TGTGCCAGTAGTCAGACTCCAGTGGGAGGGAACACTGAAGCTTTCTTT. It codes for CASSQTPVGGNTEAFF. The chain joins TRBV19 to TRBJ1-1; D not certain. This CDR3 region has 16 residues. Per the germline V gene, CDR1 is LNHDA and CDR2 is SQIVND (reference sequence). The V gene lost 5 bases and the J gene lost 1 base, with 17 bases spanning the gap.

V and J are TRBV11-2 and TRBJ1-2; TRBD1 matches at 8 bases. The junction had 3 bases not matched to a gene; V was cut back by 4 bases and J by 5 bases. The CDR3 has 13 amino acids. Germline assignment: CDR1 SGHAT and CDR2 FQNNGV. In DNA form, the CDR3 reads TGTGCCAGCAGCTCGACAGGGGTGTATGGCTACACCTTC. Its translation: CASSSTGVYGYTF.

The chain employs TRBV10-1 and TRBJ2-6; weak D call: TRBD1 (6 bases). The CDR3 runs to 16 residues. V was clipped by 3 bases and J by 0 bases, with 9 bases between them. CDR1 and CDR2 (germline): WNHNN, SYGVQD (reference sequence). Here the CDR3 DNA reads TGCGCCAGCAGTGAAGGGGGTTACTCTGGGGCCAACGTCCTGACTTTC. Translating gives CASSEGGYSGANVLTF.

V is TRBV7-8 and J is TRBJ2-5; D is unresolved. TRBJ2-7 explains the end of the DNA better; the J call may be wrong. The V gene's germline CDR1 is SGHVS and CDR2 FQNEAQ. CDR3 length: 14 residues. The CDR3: CASSLVQNAYEQYF. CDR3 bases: TGTGCCAGCAGCTTAGTCCAGAACGCCTACGAGCAGTACTTC.

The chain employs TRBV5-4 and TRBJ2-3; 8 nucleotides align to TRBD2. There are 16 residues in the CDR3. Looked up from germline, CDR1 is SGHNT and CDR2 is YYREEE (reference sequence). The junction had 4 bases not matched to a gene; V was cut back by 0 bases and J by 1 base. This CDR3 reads CASSLGAGGGTDTQYF. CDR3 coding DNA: TGTGCCAGCAGCTTGGGGGCGGGAGGTGGCACAGATACGCAGTATTTT.

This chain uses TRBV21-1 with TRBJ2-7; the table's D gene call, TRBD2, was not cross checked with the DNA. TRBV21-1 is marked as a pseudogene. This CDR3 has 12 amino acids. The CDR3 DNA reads TGTGCCAGCAGCAAAGACTTCTACGAGCAGTACTTC. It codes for CASSKDFYEQYF.

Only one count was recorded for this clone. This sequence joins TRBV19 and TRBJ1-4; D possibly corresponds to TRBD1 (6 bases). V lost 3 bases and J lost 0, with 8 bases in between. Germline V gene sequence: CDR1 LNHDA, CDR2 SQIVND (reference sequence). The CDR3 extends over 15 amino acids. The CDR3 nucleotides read TGTGCCAGTAGTATGGGACAAACAACTAATGAAAAACTGTTTTTT. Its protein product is CASSMGQTTNEKLFF.

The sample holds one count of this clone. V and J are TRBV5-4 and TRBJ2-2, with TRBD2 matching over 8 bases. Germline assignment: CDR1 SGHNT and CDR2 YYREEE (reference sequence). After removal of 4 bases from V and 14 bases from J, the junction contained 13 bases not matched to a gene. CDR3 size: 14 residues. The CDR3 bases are TGTGCCAGCAGCCAGGAGAGCGGGAGAGGAGCACTGTTTTTT. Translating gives CASSQESGRGALFF.

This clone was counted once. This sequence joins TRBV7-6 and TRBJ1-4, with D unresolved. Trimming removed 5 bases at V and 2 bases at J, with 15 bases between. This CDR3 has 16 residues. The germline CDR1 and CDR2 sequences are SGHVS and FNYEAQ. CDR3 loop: CASSGTTGYTNEKLFF. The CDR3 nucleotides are TGTGCCAGCAGCGGAACAACGGGGTATACTAATGAAAAACTGTTTTTT.

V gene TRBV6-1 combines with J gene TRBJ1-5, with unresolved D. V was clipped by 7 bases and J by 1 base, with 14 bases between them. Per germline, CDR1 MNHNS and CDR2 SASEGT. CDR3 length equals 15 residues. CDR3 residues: CASTWETASNQPQHF. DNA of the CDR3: TGTGCCAGCACCTGGGAGACGGCAAGCAATCAGCCCCAGCATTTT.

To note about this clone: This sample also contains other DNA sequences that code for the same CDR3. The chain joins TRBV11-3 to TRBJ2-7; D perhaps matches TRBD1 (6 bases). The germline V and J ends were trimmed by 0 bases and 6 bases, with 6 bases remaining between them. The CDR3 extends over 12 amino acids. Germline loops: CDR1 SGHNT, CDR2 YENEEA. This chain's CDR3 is CASSLDRGEQYF. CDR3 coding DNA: TGTGCCAGCAGCTTAGACAGGGGCGAGCAGTACTTC.

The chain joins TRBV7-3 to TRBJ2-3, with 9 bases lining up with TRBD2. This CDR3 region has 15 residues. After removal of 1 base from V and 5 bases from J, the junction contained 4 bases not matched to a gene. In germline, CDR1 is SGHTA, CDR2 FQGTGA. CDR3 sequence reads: CASSLNLAGIDTQYF. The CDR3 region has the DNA TGTGCCAGCAGCTTAAATCTAGCGGGAATAGATACGCAGTATTTT. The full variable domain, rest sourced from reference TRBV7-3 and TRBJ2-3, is GAGVSQTPSNKVTEKGKYVELRCDPISGHTALYWYRQSLGQGPEFLIYFQGTGAADDSGLPNDRFFAVRPEGSVSTLKIQRTERGDSAVYLCASSLNLAGIDTQYFGPGTRLTVL.

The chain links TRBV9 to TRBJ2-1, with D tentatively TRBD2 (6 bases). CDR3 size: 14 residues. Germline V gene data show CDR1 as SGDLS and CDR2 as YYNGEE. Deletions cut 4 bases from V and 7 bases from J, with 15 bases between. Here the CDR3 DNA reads TGTGCCAGCAGCTTCGGGGGTTCCCGGAATGAGCAGTTCTTC. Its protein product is CASSFGGSRNEQFF.

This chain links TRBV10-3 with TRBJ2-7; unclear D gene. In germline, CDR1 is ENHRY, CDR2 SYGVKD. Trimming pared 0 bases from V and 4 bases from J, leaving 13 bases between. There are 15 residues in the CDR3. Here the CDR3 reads CAISESPPQPYEQYF. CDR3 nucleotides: TGTGCCATCAGTGAGTCGCCGCCCCAGCCTTACGAGCAGTACTTC.

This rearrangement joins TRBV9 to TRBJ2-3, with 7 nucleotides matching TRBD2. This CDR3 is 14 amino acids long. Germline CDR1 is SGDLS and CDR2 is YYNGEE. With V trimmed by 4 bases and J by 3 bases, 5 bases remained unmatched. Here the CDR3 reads CASSPPGGTDTQYF. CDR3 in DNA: TGTGCCAGCAGCCCCCCGGGGGGAACAGATACGCAGTATTTT. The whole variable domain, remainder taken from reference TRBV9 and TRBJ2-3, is DSGVTQTPKHLITATGQRVTLRCSPRSGDLSVYWYQQSLDQGLQFLIQYYNGEERAKGNILERFSAQQFPDLHSELNLSSLELGDSALYFCASSPPGGTDTQYFGPGTRLTVL.

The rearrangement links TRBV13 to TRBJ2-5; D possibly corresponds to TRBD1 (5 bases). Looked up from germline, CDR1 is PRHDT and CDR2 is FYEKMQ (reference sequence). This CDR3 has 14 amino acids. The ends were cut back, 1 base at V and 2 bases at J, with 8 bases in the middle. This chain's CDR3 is CASSLATEQETQYF. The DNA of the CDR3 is TGTGCCAGCAGCTTAGCGACAGAACAAGAGACCCAGTACTTC. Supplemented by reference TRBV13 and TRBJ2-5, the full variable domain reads AAGVIQSPRHLIKEKRETATLKCYPIPRHDTVYWYQQGPGQDPQFLISFYEKMQSDKGSIPDRFSAQQFSDYHSELNMSSLELGDSALYFCASSLATEQETQYFGPGTRLLVL.

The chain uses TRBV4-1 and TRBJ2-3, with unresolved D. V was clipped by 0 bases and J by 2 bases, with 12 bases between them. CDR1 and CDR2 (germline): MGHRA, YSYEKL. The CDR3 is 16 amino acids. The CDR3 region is CASSQERLPPTDTQYF. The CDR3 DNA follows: TGCGCCAGCAGCCAAGAGAGACTGCCTCCCACAGATACGCAGTATTTT.